This T cell receptor (beta chain) was observed in a study of control samples from healthy donors and cancer patients. The assay was immunoSEQ multiplex PCR, and TCRdb's table has in-frame clones only and misses some. The sample holds 200,000 to 250,000 clones, about 93% seen once. Trimming pared 10 bases from V and 7 bases from J, leaving 17 bases between. The germline gives CDR1 SNHLY, CDR2 FYNNEI. CDR3 length: 14 amino acids. The J gene is TRBJ1-6, the V gene TRBV2; D not certain. This sequence originates from a man aged 50 to 59 in good health. The sequenced material came from blood. The CDR3 DNA reads as TGTGCCACCACTGGTCGGGGAGGAAATTCACCCCTCCACTTT. It specifies CATTGRGGNSPLHF. Full variable domain (missing parts from reference TRBV2 and TRBJ1-6): EPEVTQTPSHQVTQMGQEVILRCVPISNHLYFYWYRQILGQKVEFLVSFYNNEISEKSEIFDDQFSVERPDGSNFTLKIRSTKLEDSAMYFCATTGRGGNSPLHFGNGTRLTVT.